This TCR beta chain was identified during a study of T cell repertoires in cytomegalovirus infection. The overall study: CMV infection and matching HLA type were both indicated by public TCR beta signatures. General study points: HLA-C-restricted, CMV-specific TCR beta clonotypes were dominant ex vivo. Summed frequency of public TCR beta families distinguished CMV carriers with the relevant HLA.

This clonotype was counted many times. What it recognizes is unknown. V lost 2 bases to trimming and J lost 3 bases, with 2 bases between them. The CDR3 runs to 11 residues. Germline-derived CDR1 and CDR2 are SGHTA and FQGNSA. TCRdb recomputed calls from the reads with MiXCR, one row per CDR3 protein. The table includes some 300,000 distinct CDR3 sequences, about a tenth detected once. Sample: PBMCs. This clonotype was sampled from a human donor in good health (CMV status not recorded). Some clones in this sample may be carry-over from other donors' samples. The chain carries TRBV7-2 and TRBJ2-7; D not certain. CDR3 nucleotides: TGTGCCAGCAGCTTATTCTACGAGCAGTACTTC. Translated, it gives CASSLFYEQYF.